This T cell receptor (beta chain) was sequenced for a study of blood T cell repertoires in COVID-19 (dated by TCRdb to the early 2020s). For the study in its entirety: Samples from collaborators originated in the United States, Italy and Spain and spanned both the acute and convalescent phases of COVID-19. A de-identified subject ID, COVID-19 status, age in years and sex were almost always included in the sample metadata. The repertoires were released in a freely available public database meant as a resource for research on the immune response to SARS-CoV-2. HLA class I and class II types, where available, came from metadata supplied by the sample provider rather than from assay-based typing. The material from the prospective study consisted of cDNA or gDNA derived from T cells, B-cell-depleted T cells, or PBMCs. Samples came from the ongoing ImmuneRACE study (first 160 participants) plus 1,254 subjects from 6 global collaborators. Subjects who had been exposed to COVID-19, were actively infected with it, or had recovered from it provided the deeply sampled blood TCRbeta repertoires that made up the dataset.

Worth noting for this clone: Its cognate antigen has yet to be identified. Base qualities are not provided; no much larger clone lies one nucleotide away.

The study at large found these results: Clinical and demographic metadata were provided uncurated, with the amount varying by source and participant.

CDR1 is given as SGHRS and CDR2 as YFSETQ, both from the germline V gene. For this chain, trimming is 4 bases at the V end and 3 bases at the J end, and the number of junction bases without a gene match is 9. Its CDR3 holds 17 amino acids, cysteine through phenylalanine. Just CDR3 DNA is preserved here, 51 bases in frame from base 1. In Seattle, one collaborating source enrolled patients while the infection was active and tracked those patients longitudinally over the course of disease. Each collaborating institution followed its own protocols to collect whole blood in K2EDTA tubes. For TCRbeta analysis, collaborators shipped samples as frozen whole blood, isolated PBMCs, or DNA extracted from either of those sample types. TCRbeta CDR3 regions were amplified from genomic DNA by means of the immunoSEQ Assay, a bias-controlled multiplex PCR. The study's own analysis went as follows. The number of nucleated cells in each sample was estimated by amplification of reference gene primers within the assay. To quantify the absolute abundance of each unique TCRbeta CDR3 rearrangement, sequence reads were collapsed and filtered. For each sample, productive Simpson clonality was calculated as the square root of Simpson's diversity index across productive rearrangements. TCRdb provides this immuneACCESS table in a form limited to in-frame rearrangements. Some clones are lacking; in checked studies, under half of them reflect an unresolved V gene, and why the rest are absent is not known. V and J calls and clone size are as listed in that table; D and trimming were resolved from the DNA. The sample includes over 200,000 clones, with 83% observed a single time. The ten largest clonotypes hold roughly 1.2% of the sample.

The material sequenced was peripheral blood. The chain is encoded by TRBV5-1 joined to TRBJ2-3, and 12 bases in between align with TRBD2. This clonotype was obtained from a woman aged 25 to 39 with COVID-19, enrolled during active disease. The nucleotides read TGCGCCAGCAGCCGAACCCGACTAGCGGGGGTGACAGATACGCAGTATTTT. Its translation reads: CASSRTRLAGVTDTQYF.